This TCR beta chain comes out of a study of T cell repertoires in cytomegalovirus infection. The wider study: Public TCR beta signature analysis indicated the presence of both CMV infection and matching HLA type. Study-wide points: Totalled public TCR beta family frequency picked out people who carried CMV plus the relevant HLA. HLA-C-restricted, CMV-specific TCR beta clonotypes were dominant ex vivo.

In TCRdb, the reads were re-called with MiXCR into one record per CDR3 protein. The data show fewer than 300,000 distinct CDR3 sequences, under 30% seen once. This clonotype was observed a few times. No antigen is known for it. There are 14 residues in the CDR3. The ends were cut back, 3 bases at V and 5 bases at J, with 16 bases in the middle. CDR1 and CDR2 (germline): DFQATT, SNEGSKA (reference sequence). V gene TRBV20-1 combines with J gene TRBJ2-5; D assignment may be TRBD1 or TRBD2 (6 bases each). This receptor was obtained from a human donor in good health (CMV status not recorded). Some clones in this sample may be carry-over from other donors' samples. Sequences were obtained from PBMCs. This CDR3 reads CSASLSGALETQYF. The CDR3 DNA is TGCAGTGCTAGTCTCTCGGGGGCTTTGGAGACCCAGTACTTC.